These 25 T cell receptor beta chains originate from one sample sequenced in a study of regulatory and conventional T cells in RAG deficiency. Conventional CD4+ T cells were sorted from blood as CD25-low CD127-high cells. Method: immunoSEQ multiplex PCR; TCRdb's copy keeps in-frame clones and lacks some. The repertoire consists of some 21,000 clones, with more than 85% occurring once and the leading ten covering around 0.73%. These sequences were also reported in another study, on regulatory T cells. That study reports: The primer mix had 52 TRBV and 13 TRBJ primers.

The source material was CD4+ T cells sorted from blood. These TCRs come from a human donor in good health.

CDR3 loop: CASSISRLEGNQPQHF. The CDR3 DNA sequence: TGTGCCAGTAGTATTTCGCGACTTGAGGGCAATCAGCCCCAGCATTTT. The rearrangement joins TRBV19 to TRBJ1-5; D unresolved. The V and J ends lost 3 bases and 2 bases respectively, with 14 bases between them. Germline assignment: CDR1 LNHDA and CDR2 SQIVND (reference sequence). The length of the CDR3 is 16 residues. Based on the CDR3 plus reference TRBV19 and TRBJ1-5, the full variable domain is DGGITQSPKYLFRKEGQNVTLSCEQNLNHDAMYWYRQDPGQGLRLIYYSQIVNDFQKGDIAEGYSVSREKKESFPLTVTSAQKNPTAFYLCASSISRLEGNQPQHFGDGTRLSIL.

The chain links TRBV30 to TRBJ1-3, with D uncertain. This CDR3 comprises 11 residues. Trimming took 8 bases from V and 0 from J, leaving 5 bases between them. CDR1 and CDR2 (germline): GTSNPN, SVGIG (reference sequence). CDR3: CARLSGNTIYF. The CDR3 DNA reads as TGTGCCCGACTCTCTGGAAACACCATATATTTT.

The chain links TRBV5-1 to TRBJ2-1, with D maybe TRBD1 (5 bases). The CDR3 runs to 16 residues. The ends were cut back, 1 base at V and 2 bases at J, with 13 bases in the middle. Germline V lookup: CDR1 SGHRS, CDR2 YFSETQ. CDR3 bases: TGCGCCAGCAGCTTGTTTTCAGGGTACCCCTACAATGAGCAGTTCTTC. Encoded protein: CASSLFSGYPYNEQFF. Together with reference TRBV5-1 and TRBJ2-1, the CDR3 gives the full variable domain: KAGVTQTPRYLIKTRGQQVTLSCSPISGHRSVSWYQQTPGQGLQFLFEYFSETQRNKGNFPGRFSGRQFSNSRSEMNVSTLELGDSALYLCASSLFSGYPYNEQFFGPGTRLTVL.

V and J are TRBV2 and TRBJ2-3; TRBD2 matches 10 bases. This CDR3 region has 17 residues. Germline V gene sequence: CDR1 SNHLY, CDR2 FYNNEI. V was clipped by 6 bases and J by 2 bases; unmatched bases: 11. Here the CDR3 reads CASRSGVAGGFTDTQYF. Written as DNA, the CDR3 is TGTGCCAGCAGAAGCGGGGTAGCGGGGGGATTCACAGATACGCAGTATTTT.

This clone was counted a few times. This chain joins TRBV2 and TRBJ1-5; maybe TRBD1 (5 bases). Germline-derived CDR1 and CDR2 are SNHLY and FYNNEI. Trimming pared 3 bases from V and 6 bases from J, leaving 9 bases between. This CDR3 region has 13 residues. The CDR3 bases are TGTGCCAGCAGTGACCGGGGACGTCAGCCCCAGCATTTT. Amino acid sequence: CASSDRGRQPQHF. Variable domain in full (rest from reference TRBV2 and TRBJ1-5): EPEVTQTPSHQVTQMGQEVILRCVPISNHLYFYWYRQILGQKVEFLVSFYNNEISEKSEIFDDQFSVERPDGSNFTLKIRSTKLEDSAMYFCASSDRGRQPQHFGDGTRLSIL.

The chain combines TRBV19 with TRBJ1-5, with TRBD1 as a possible D gene (5 bases). The germline V gene has CDR1 LNHDA and CDR2 SQIVND (reference sequence). V was trimmed by 3 bases and J by 2 bases, leaving 8 bases between them. The CDR3 is made up of 14 amino acids. The CDR3 sequence: CASSMQGGNQPQHF. The CDR3, as DNA: TGTGCCAGTAGTATGCAGGGCGGCAATCAGCCCCAGCATTTT.

The chain recombines TRBV9 with TRBJ2-3, with a possible D match to TRBD1 (6 bases). Trimming cost V 2 bases and J 5 bases, with 21 bases left between them. The CDR3 sequence is 17 residues long. Germline CDR1 is SGDLS and CDR2 is YYNGEE. The CDR3 spells CASSVTNREILQDTQYF. The CDR3 nucleotides are TGTGCCAGCAGCGTTACGAACAGGGAGATTTTACAAGATACGCAGTATTTT.

The chain couples TRBV6-1 to TRBJ1-1, with 7 bases aligning to TRBD1. The V and J ends lost 5 bases and 7 bases, in that order; junction bases with no gene match: 7. This CDR3 is 13 amino acids long. CDR1 and CDR2 from the germline V gene are MNHNS and SASEGT. This chain's CDR3 is CASSPQGQDEAFF. Written as DNA, the CDR3 is TGTGCCAGCAGTCCACAGGGGCAGGATGAAGCTTTCTTT.

This chain connects TRBV6-5 to TRBJ2-1, with D possibly matching TRBD2 (5 bases). The CDR3 consists of 13 residues. Trimming stripped 6 bases from V and 0 bases from J, with 6 bases between. Germline CDR1 reads MNHEY; CDR2 reads SVGAGI. The CDR3 loop is CASRRGSYNEQFF. CDR3 nucleotide sequence: TGTGCCAGCAGACGGGGCTCCTACAATGAGCAGTTCTTC.

Turning to this clone: Compared with germline, one end of the junction differs, possibly owing to a read error. The J gene is TRBJ2-1, the V gene TRBV2, with TRBD2 matching over 7 bases. Germline loops: CDR1 SNHLY, CDR2 FYNNEI. This CDR3 has 15 amino acids. The chain's CDR3 is CASSEERGSYNKQFF. CDR3 sequence (DNA): TGTGCCAGCAGTGAGGAGCGGGGCTCCTACAATAAGCAGTTCTTC.

The chain links TRBV11-3 to TRBJ2-5; TRBD1 is a possible D gene (6 bases). This CDR3 is built from 19 residues. Trimming shortened V by 5 bases and J by 1 base, and 26 bases separated the two germline ends. Germline loops: CDR1 SGHNT, CDR2 YENEEA. The CDR3 reads CASSKDRRSTVGAQETQYF. CDR3 nucleotides: TGTGCCAGCAGCAAAGACAGGCGCTCTACCGTGGGGGCCCAAGAGACCCAGTACTTC.

This chain uses TRBV19 with TRBJ1-5; 8 bases agree with TRBD1. This CDR3 contains 16 residues. Germline-derived CDR1 and CDR2 are LNHDA and SQIVND (reference sequence). With V trimmed by 6 bases and J by 6 bases, 13 bases remained unmatched. Here the CDR3 DNA reads TGTGCCAGTAGCCCCCCGAGAAGGACAGGGCGTCAGCCCCAGCATTTT. It yields the protein CASSPPRRTGRQPQHF. Together with reference TRBV19 and TRBJ1-5, the CDR3 gives the full variable domain: DGGITQSPKYLFRKEGQNVTLSCEQNLNHDAMYWYRQDPGQGLRLIYYSQIVNDFQKGDIAEGYSVSREKKESFPLTVTSAQKNPTAFYLCASSPPRRTGRQPQHFGDGTRLSIL.

V gene TRBV9 combines with J gene TRBJ1-1; D is possibly TRBD1 (6 bases). V gave up 3 bases and J gave up 5 bases, with 11 bases separating them. Germline V gene data show CDR1 as SGDLS and CDR2 as YYNGEE. This CDR3 is built from 13 residues. CDR3 protein: CASSAGANTEAFF. The CDR3 region has the DNA TGTGCCAGCAGCGCGGGGGCGAATACTGAAGCTTTCTTT. The entire variable domain, with the rest obtained from reference TRBV9 and TRBJ1-1, is as follows: DSGVTQTPKHLITATGQRVTLRCSPRSGDLSVYWYQQSLDQGLQFLIQYYNGEERAKGNILERFSAQQFPDLHSELNLSSLELGDSALYFCASSAGANTEAFFGQGTRLTVV.

This clone has just a few counts. The chain is built from TRBV5-1 and TRBJ1-3; D is ambiguous. With 0 bases removed from V and 3 bases from J, the gap between germline ends came to 7 bases. The germline gives CDR1 SGHRS, CDR2 YFSETQ. The CDR3 is 14 residues long. This CDR3 is CASSLVGFGNTIYF. The DNA for the CDR3 is TGCGCCAGCAGCTTGGTGGGGTTTGGAAACACCATATATTTT.

The rearrangement joins TRBV19 to TRBJ1-1; D not resolved. Trimming left V 9 bases short and J 1 base short, with 12 bases between. Per germline, CDR1 LNHDA and CDR2 SQIVND (reference sequence). CDR3 size: 13 residues. CDR3 loop: CASDERGNTEAFF. CDR3 DNA sequence: TGTGCCAGCGATGAACGGGGGAACACTGAAGCTTTCTTT.

V gene TRBV5-1 combines with J gene TRBJ1-1, with a possible D match to TRBD1 (6 bases). Trimming removed 2 bases at V and 7 bases at J, with 9 bases between. Germline CDR1 SGHRS, CDR2 YFSETQ. The CDR3 is made up of 12 amino acids. In DNA, the CDR3 is TGCGCCAGCAGCTTAGGACAGAATGAAGCTTTCTTT. Protein product: CASSLGQNEAFF.

This clone has just one count. As DNA, the CDR3 is TGTGCCAGCAGCTTGGCCTGGTCCTACAATGAGCAGTTCTTC. Residues: CASSLAWSYNEQFF. The rearrangement links TRBV5-4 to TRBJ2-1; D uncertain. The ends were cut back, 0 bases at V and 1 base at J, with 5 bases in the middle. Germline-derived CDR1 and CDR2 are SGHNT and YYREEE (reference sequence). The CDR3 has 14 residues.

V usage is TRBV6-1 and J usage is TRBJ1-6; D uncertain. The CDR3 consists of 16 residues. V was shortened by 0 bases and J by 0 bases, with 6 bases between the two germline ends. Germline V gene sequence: CDR1 MNHNS, CDR2 SASEGT. The CDR3 spells CASSEAGTSYNSPLHF. CDR3 sequence (DNA): TGTGCCAGCAGTGAAGCCGGCACCTCCTATAATTCACCCCTCCACTTT.

V gene TRBV6-5 combines with J gene TRBJ1-6; TRBD1 agrees at 9 bases. This CDR3 has 15 residues. J lost 7 bases, V lost 8 bases, and 9 bases had no gene match. Germline V CDR1 and CDR2: MNHEY, SVGAGI. CDR3 residues: CASAKQGANNSPLHF. Here the CDR3 DNA reads TGTGCCAGCGCAAAACAGGGGGCTAACAATTCACCCCTCCACTTT.

V and J are TRBV5-5 and TRBJ1-4, with a possible D match to TRBD1 (6 bases). The V and J ends lost 3 bases and 7 bases respectively, with 16 bases between them. The CDR3 has 15 amino acids. From germline, CDR1 is SGHKS and CDR2 YYEKEE (reference sequence). The CDR3 here is CASSYVGGRSEKLFF. In DNA form, the CDR3 reads TGTGCCAGCAGCTACGTCGGGGGCAGGAGTGAAAAACTGTTTTTT.

The chain recombines TRBV6-5 with TRBJ2-7, with D perhaps being TRBD1 or TRBD2 (5 bases each). The CDR3 covers 13 residues. V was trimmed by 5 bases and J by 6 bases, leaving 14 bases between them. Germline loops: CDR1 MNHEY, CDR2 SVGAGI. The CDR3 region is CASSPRDLREQYF. For the CDR3, the DNA is TGTGCCAGCAGTCCCAGGGACCTCCGCGAGCAGTACTTC.

The gene calls are TRBV28 and TRBJ1-2; no clear D. Trimming pared 4 bases from V and 2 bases from J, leaving 8 bases between. Germline V gene data show CDR1 as MDHEN and CDR2 as SYDVKM. The CDR3 sequence is 13 residues long. CDR3 coding DNA: TGTGCCAGCAGTTGGTCCTTCAACTATGGCTACACCTTC. As protein: CASSWSFNYGYTF.

The chain uses TRBV6-6 and TRBJ1-3; TRBD1 matches 8 bases. This CDR3 contains 16 residues. CDR1 is MNHNY and CDR2 is SVGAGI in the germline V gene (reference sequence). V shed 6 bases, J shed 1 base, and the junction held 8 bases outside the gene matches. CDR3 sequence (DNA): TGTGCCAGCAGCAGAGATCAGGGGGCATCTGGAAACACCATATATTTT. This codes for CASSRDQGASGNTIYF.

This chain connects TRBV10-2 to TRBJ2-3, with D uncertain. Germline loops: CDR1 WSHSY, CDR2 SAAADI. Trimming removed 2 bases from V and 1 base from J, with 7 bases in between. CDR3 size: 14 residues. CDR3: CASSEGDGTDTQYF. CDR3 nucleotides: TGCGCCAGCAGTGAGGGTGACGGCACAGATACGCAGTATTTT.

This clone has more than one count but fewer than ten. V usage is TRBV5-1 and J usage is TRBJ1-1; 7 nucleotides align to TRBD1. CDR3 size: 14 residues. CDR1 SGHRS and CDR2 YFSETQ come from the germline V gene. With V trimmed by 7 bases and J by 3 bases, 9 bases remained unmatched. The CDR3 here is CASSKQGFDTEAFF. As DNA, the CDR3 is TGCGCCAGCTCAAAACAGGGGTTCGACACTGAAGCTTTCTTT.